This TCR beta chain was sequenced for a study of T cells in Graves' hyperthyroidism and ophthalmopathy. Regions amplified from RNA transcripts were the TCR beta CDR3 regions. A set of HTBI primers served as the primers for a first-round RT-PCR of the TCR CDR3. Each CDR3 protein is one row after TCRdb ran MiXCR on the multiplex PCR reads. The data hold 600,000 to 900,000 distinct CDR3 sequences, with roughly 17% observed a single time. Germline lookup yields CDR1 SNHLY and CDR2 FYNNEI. This CDR3 is built from 16 residues. The V end was cut by 2 bases, the J end by 1 base, with 11 bases between. This chain joins TRBV2 and TRBJ2-2; D possibly corresponds to TRBD1 (6 bases). The specimen was blood. The sequence was collected from a man between 18 and 29 years old with Graves' hyperthyroidism. The CDR3 loop is CASSEFLGQNTGELFF. CDR3 nucleotide sequence: TGTGCCAGCAGTGAATTCCTGGGACAGAACACCGGGGAGCTGTTTTTT.